This T cell receptor beta chain was identified during a study of long-term antiretroviral therapy in people with HIV. Everyone in the study who had HIV was treated in the United States. Every specimen provided roughly 1-10 million cryopreserved PBMC before DNA extraction took place. The CDR3 is 19 amino acids. V lost 1 base and J 0 bases, leaving 19 bases between the germline ends. From germline, CDR1 is MGHRA and CDR2 YSYEKL. At survey level, the immunoSEQ assay was run in its v3.0 version. It was roughly 40,000-55,000 T-cell genomes per sample that sequencing targeted. The method was immunoSEQ multiplex PCR; TCRdb's version includes in-frame clones alone and lacks a portion of them. The table shows 25,000 to 35,000 clones, with about 86% occurring only once.

The gene calls are TRBV4-1 and TRBJ1-3, with a possible D match to TRBD1 (6 bases). This specimen consisted of unsorted PBMCs, obtained 0.8 years after starting antiretroviral therapy. The sequence was obtained from a woman aged 25 to 39 with HIV. The CDR3: CASSQVTFKGGTSGNTIYF. CDR3 sequence (DNA): TGCGCCAGCAGCCAAGTAACGTTTAAGGGGGGAACCTCTGGAAACACCATATATTTT.